One and the same sample provided the 25 T cell receptor beta chains below, sequenced in a study of blood T cell repertoires in COVID-19. The data were produced by immunoSEQ multiplex PCR, yet TCRdb's version contains in-frame clones alone and is incomplete. The sample has roughly 170,000 clones, more than 80% seen once. The sequencing input was PBMCs or T cells enriched from blood (not recorded which). All receptors come from a man between 50 and 59 years old who had recovered from COVID-19.

This clone was detected only once. The chain uses TRBV29-1 and TRBJ2-3; 9 bases align to TRBD1. The CDR3 length is 13 residues. After removal of 7 bases from V and 4 bases from J, the junction contained 6 bases not matched to a gene. In germline, CDR1 is SQVTM, CDR2 ANQGSEA. The CDR3, as DNA: TGCAGCGCTGGACAGGGGTCACCAGATACGCAGTATTTT. This gives the protein CSAGQGSPDTQYF.

On this clone itself: The sample holds other DNA sequences that translate to the same CDR3. The CDR3 sequence: CASSVGGSQPQHF. CDR3 nucleotide sequence: TGTGCCAGCAGCGTGGGGGGGAGTCAGCCCCAGCATTTT. The chain uses TRBV9 and TRBJ1-5; D possibly corresponds to TRBD1 (5 bases). Germline V gives CDR1 SGDLS, CDR2 YYNGEE. CDR3 length equals 13 residues. The ends were cut back, 2 bases at V and 6 bases at J, with 9 bases in the middle.

The chain joins TRBV25-1 to TRBJ2-1, with a tentative D call TRBD2 (6 bases). The V gene's germline CDR1 is MGHDK and CDR2 SYGVNS. V shed 6 bases and J shed 10 bases, with 19 bases lying between them. This CDR3 contains 14 residues. In DNA, the CDR3 is TGTGCCAGCAGCCGTGCGGCGGGGAGGCGAGAGCAGTTCTTC. It codes for CASSRAAGRREQFF.

The rearrangement joins TRBV3-1 (or the pseudogene TRBV3-2) to TRBJ2-7, with 8 bases aligning to TRBD2. This CDR3 spans 15 amino acids. V dropped 3 bases and J dropped 7; count of bases not matched to a gene: 11. The germline V gene has CDR1 LGHDT and CDR2 YNNKEL (reference sequence). In DNA form, the CDR3 reads TGTGCCAGCAGCCATCCAGGACTAGCAACTGGGGAGCAGTACTTC. This codes for CASSHPGLATGEQYF.

This clone has just a few counts. The chain links TRBV10-3 to TRBJ1-6, with 8 bases identical to TRBD1. Germline V gene data show CDR1 as ENHRY and CDR2 as SYGVKD. Trimming took 4 bases from V and 5 from J; bases not matched to a gene: 10. CDR3 length equals 17 residues. CDR3 coding DNA: TGTGCCATCAGTGCCGACAGGGGTATTTTGAATAATTCACCCCTCCACTTT. Its protein is CAISADRGILNNSPLHF.

The gene calls are TRBV21-1 and TRBJ1-5; the table assigns TRBD1, which was not confirmed against the DNA. TRBV21-1 is termed a pseudogene. The CDR3 sequence is 15 residues long. The CDR3 nucleotides are TGTGCCAGCAGCAGTGATACAGGGATCAATCAGCCCCAGCATTTT. Its protein is CASSSDTGINQPQHF.

The V gene is TRBV4-3, the J gene TRBJ2-1; no definite D call. Germline V gives CDR1 LGHNA, CDR2 YSLEER. The length of the CDR3 is 13 residues. V shed 0 bases and J shed 6 bases, with 6 bases lying between them. The CDR3 DNA sequence: TGCGCCAGCAGCCAAGATCGGGTCAATGAGCAGTTCTTC. This gives the protein CASSQDRVNEQFF.

The chain has TRBV7-9 and TRBJ1-3, with TRBD1 matching 9 bases. The CDR3 loop spans 16 amino acids. The V gene's germline CDR1 is SEHNR and CDR2 FQNEAQ (reference sequence). V lost 5 bases, J lost 7 bases, and 12 bases stayed unmatched. In DNA form, the CDR3 reads TGTGCCAGCAGCACGACGACCGGACAGGGGACGAACACCATATATTTT. Translation: CASSTTTGQGTNTIYF. The complete variable domain, with remaining parts taken from reference TRBV7-9 and TRBJ1-3, reads DTGVSQNPRHKITKRGQNVTFRCDPISEHNRLYWYRQTLGQGPEFLTYFQNEAQLEKSRLLSDRFSAERPKGSFSTLEIQRTEQGDSAMYLCASSTTTGQGTNTIYFGEGSWLTVV.

This rearrangement joins TRBV4-3 to TRBJ2-7; no clear D gene. Germline V gene data show CDR1 as LGHNA and CDR2 as YSLEER. This CDR3 is 15 amino acids long. V lost 1 base, J lost 1 base, and 11 bases lay in between. CDR3 residues: CASSQGWASSYEQYF. DNA of the CDR3: TGCGCCAGCAGCCAAGGTTGGGCCTCATCCTACGAGCAGTACTTC.

The chain combines TRBV6-1 with TRBJ1-3, with a weak D call TRBD1 (6 bases). Germline V gene data show CDR1 as MNHNS and CDR2 as SASEGT. V lost 4 bases and J 0 bases, leaving 13 bases between the germline ends. There are 16 residues in the CDR3. CDR3 amino acids: CASSVQGANSGNTIYF. CDR3 DNA sequence: TGTGCCAGCAGTGTACAGGGCGCAAACTCTGGAAACACCATATATTTT.

The count of this clone is one. The chain couples TRBV28 to TRBJ1-1; the D gene is possibly TRBD1 (5 bases). The V end was cut by 7 bases, the J end by 1 base, with 13 bases between. Germline lookup yields CDR1 MDHEN and CDR2 SYDVKM. This CDR3 is 14 amino acids long. CDR3 coding DNA: TGTGCCAGCACCCTAGGGAGGGGGAACACTGAAGCTTTCTTT. Its translation is CASTLGRGNTEAFF.

The chain employs TRBV6-5 and TRBJ2-7; 9 bases are a match to TRBD1. This CDR3 spans 15 amino acids. The germline gives CDR1 MNHEY, CDR2 SVGAGI. J gave up 1 base and V 7 bases, and 8 bases lay outside the gene matches. The CDR3 reads CASTVDRGQSYEQYF. DNA of the CDR3: TGTGCCAGCACCGTGGACAGGGGACAATCCTACGAGCAGTACTTC.

This chain joins TRBV6-5 and TRBJ2-7; 7 bases are a match to TRBD1. Germline V CDR1 and CDR2: MNHEY, SVGAGI. With 5 bases clipped from V and 5 bases from J, the junction kept 9 bases outside the gene matches. CDR3 size: 14 residues. The CDR3 DNA reads as TGTGCCAGCAGTACACGGACAGGCAGCGACGAGCAGTACTTC. Protein: CASSTRTGSDEQYF.

The rearrangement uses TRBV13 and TRBJ2-3; 12 positions agree with TRBD2. The germline gives CDR1 PRHDT, CDR2 FYEKMQ (reference sequence). The V and J ends lost 5 bases and 7 bases, in that order; junction bases with no gene match: 10. CDR3 length equals 16 residues. The CDR3 spells CASSHLLAGGRNTQYF. DNA of the CDR3: TGTGCCAGCAGCCACCTCCTAGCGGGGGGGCGAAATACGCAGTATTTT.

The rearrangement uses TRBV13 and TRBJ2-1; 7 positions match TRBD2. Germline lookup yields CDR1 PRHDT and CDR2 FYEKMQ (reference sequence). The V segment lost 7 bases and the J segment 10 bases; nucleotides outside the gene matches: 22. The CDR3 is made up of 17 amino acids. CDR3 sequence: CASNPLKPSGGPYEQFF. The CDR3 DNA reads as TGTGCCAGCAACCCCTTAAAACCTAGCGGAGGGCCCTACGAGCAGTTCTTC.

The chain carries TRBV10-3 and TRBJ2-5; D is unresolved. The V end was cut by 0 bases, the J end by 1 base, with 6 bases between. The CDR3 spans 14 residues. The germline V gene encodes CDR1 ENHRY and CDR2 SYGVKD. CDR3: CAISESVSQETQYF. CDR3 DNA sequence: TGTGCCATCAGTGAGTCTGTTAGCCAAGAGACCCAGTACTTC.

The rearrangement joins TRBV18 to TRBJ1-3; possibly TRBD1 for D (6 bases). V lost 5 bases to trimming and J lost 4 bases, with 18 bases between them. CDR1 is KGHSH, CDR2 LQKENI, per germline. This CDR3 has 16 amino acids. The CDR3 region has the DNA TGTGCCAGCTCAGACCTACTGGGGGCGGTAGGAAACACCATATATTTT. It codes for CASSDLLGAVGNTIYF.

V and J are TRBV13 and TRBJ1-5; 8 bases align to TRBD1. In germline, CDR1 is PRHDT, CDR2 FYEKMQ (reference sequence). The trim removed 5 bases at V and 7 bases at J, leaving 10 bases unmatched. This CDR3 spans 15 amino acids. The DNA for the CDR3 is TGTGCCAGCAGCCAGACAGGGGAGAAGGGGCAGCCCCAGCATTTT. Amino acid sequence: CASSQTGEKGQPQHF.

This clone appeared once. The chain links TRBV29-1 to TRBJ1-4, with D unresolved. V was trimmed by 7 bases and J by 8 bases, leaving 14 bases between them. This CDR3 region has 12 residues. CDR1 is SQVTM, CDR2 ANQGSEA, per germline. CDR3 DNA sequence: TGCAGCGCCGCGGATGACCGGGAAAAACTGTTTTTT. Translated: CSAADDREKLFF.

This clone showed up just a few times. The rearrangement uses TRBV18 and TRBJ1-1; TRBD1 might be the D (5 bases). From germline, CDR1 is KGHSH and CDR2 LQKENI. Trimming stripped 2 bases from V and 8 bases from J, with 15 bases between. The CDR3 length is 14 residues. The CDR3 loop reads CASSPIFEDSEAFF. The CDR3 region has the DNA TGTGCCAGCTCACCAATTTTTGAAGACAGCGAAGCTTTCTTT. Full variable domain (remainder filled in from reference TRBV18 and TRBJ1-1): NAGVMQNPRHLVRRRGQEARLRCSPMKGHSHVYWYRQLPEEGLKFMVYLQKENIIDESGMPKERFSAEFPKEGPSILRIQQVVRGDSAAYFCASSPIFEDSEAFFGQGTRLTVV.

V and J are TRBV5-1 and TRBJ1-2; D gene ambiguous. Germline V CDR1 and CDR2: SGHRS, YFSETQ. V was pared by 0 bases and J by 0 bases, with 6 bases between. This CDR3 comprises 14 residues. The CDR3 region is CASSLAGTNYGYTF. CDR3 nucleotide sequence: TGCGCCAGCAGCTTGGCGGGGACTAACTATGGCTACACCTTC.

This rearrangement joins TRBV7-9 to TRBJ1-2; 7 positions match TRBD1. CDR1 is SEHNR and CDR2 is FQNEAQ in the germline V gene (reference sequence). The ends lost 7 bases at V and 8 bases at J; junction bases unmatched: 16. The CDR3 spans 15 residues. The CDR3 DNA reads TGTGCCAGCACCCTAGAGGGGGCGGGGGGCCGCGGCTACACCTTC. Translated: CASTLEGAGGRGYTF.

The V call is TRBV29-1, the J call TRBJ1-1; D not certain. Trimming removed 4 bases from V and 10 bases from J, with 13 bases in between. Germline CDR1 reads SQVTM; CDR2 reads ANQGSEA. The CDR3 length is 11 residues. In DNA form, the CDR3 reads TGCAGCGTTGTATCCAGCGGAGGAGCTTTCTTT. The encoded protein is CSVVSSGGAFF.

For this clone: The same CDR3 can be traced to other DNA sequences in this sample. This chain links TRBV11-2 with TRBJ2-7; no definite D call. V lost 5 bases to trimming and J lost 2 bases, with 4 bases between them. CDR1 and CDR2 from the germline V gene are SGHAT and FQNNGV. CDR3 length: 11 amino acids. CDR3 coding DNA: TGTGCCAGCAGCCCGGCCTACGAGCAGTACTTC. Its translation: CASSPAYEQYF.

J is TRBJ2-7 and V is TRBV20-1, with D possibly being TRBD1 (5 bases). The CDR3 spans 15 residues. Germline lookup yields CDR1 DFQATT and CDR2 SNEGSKA (reference sequence). Deletions cut 3 bases from V and 3 bases from J, with 18 bases between. CDR3 DNA: TGCAGTGCTAGTCGACGGCAGGGAACCTTCTACGAGCAGTACTTC. Translation gives CSASRRQGTFYEQYF.